This T cell receptor (beta chain) was found in a study of blood T cell repertoires in COVID-19. For the study at large: COVID-19 samples, acute and convalescent, were from the United States, Italy and Spain. The cDNA or gDNA used as material had been derived from T cells, B-cell-depleted T cells, or PBMCs.

How the authors handled the data: It was from reference gene primer amplification that nucleated cell counts were estimated. TCRdb's copy holds only in-frame clones and misses some; the assay was immunoSEQ multiplex PCR. V, J and clone size are taken as reported in that table, and D and trimming were inferred from the DNA itself. Among tens of thousands of clones, roughly 80% were seen once, and the ten largest hold around 4.5%. This CDR3 is 16 amino acids long. The germline gives CDR1 MNHEY, CDR2 SMNVEV (reference sequence). V shed 6 bases and J 5 bases; nucleotides not matched to a gene: 14. The TCR originated in a woman aged 50 to 60 with acute or convalescent COVID-19. The gene calls are TRBV27 and TRBJ2-7; 9 positions match TRBD2. Sequenced: peripheral blood. CDR3 loop: CASRHQSAGGDHEQYF. Here the CDR3 DNA reads TGTGCCAGCAGACACCAATCAGCGGGGGGCGACCACGAGCAGTACTTC.